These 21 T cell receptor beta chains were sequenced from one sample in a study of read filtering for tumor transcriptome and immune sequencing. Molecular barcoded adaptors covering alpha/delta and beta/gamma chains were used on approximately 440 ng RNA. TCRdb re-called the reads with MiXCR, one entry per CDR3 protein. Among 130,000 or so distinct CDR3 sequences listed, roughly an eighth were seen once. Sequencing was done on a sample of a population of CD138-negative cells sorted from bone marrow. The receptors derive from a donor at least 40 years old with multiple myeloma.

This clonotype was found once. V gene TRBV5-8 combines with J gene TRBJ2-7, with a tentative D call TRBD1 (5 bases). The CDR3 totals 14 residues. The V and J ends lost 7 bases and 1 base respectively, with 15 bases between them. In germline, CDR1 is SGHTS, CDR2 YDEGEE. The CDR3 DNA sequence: TGTGCCAGCTCCTGTGGACAAATATCCTACGAGCAGTACTTC. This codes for CASSCGQISYEQYF.

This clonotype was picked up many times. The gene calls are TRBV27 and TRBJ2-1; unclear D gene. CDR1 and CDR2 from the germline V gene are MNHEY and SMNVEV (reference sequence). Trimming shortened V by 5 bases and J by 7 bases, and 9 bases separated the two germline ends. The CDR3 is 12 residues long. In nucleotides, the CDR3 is TGTGCCAGCAGTCTGAGTGGGAATGAGCAGTTCTTC. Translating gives CASSLSGNEQFF.

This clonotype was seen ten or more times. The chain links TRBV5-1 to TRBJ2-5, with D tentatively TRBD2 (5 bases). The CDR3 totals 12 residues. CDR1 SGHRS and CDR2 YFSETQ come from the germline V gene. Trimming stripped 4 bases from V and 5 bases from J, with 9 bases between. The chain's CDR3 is CASSGESETQYF. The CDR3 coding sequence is TGCGCCAGCAGCGGGGAGTCCGAGACCCAGTACTTC. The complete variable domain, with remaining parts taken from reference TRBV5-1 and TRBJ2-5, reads KAGVTQTPRYLIKTRGQQVTLSCSPISGHRSVSWYQQTPGQGLQFLFEYFSETQRNKGNFPGRFSGRQFSNSRSEMNVSTLELGDSALYLCASSGESETQYFGPGTRLLVL.

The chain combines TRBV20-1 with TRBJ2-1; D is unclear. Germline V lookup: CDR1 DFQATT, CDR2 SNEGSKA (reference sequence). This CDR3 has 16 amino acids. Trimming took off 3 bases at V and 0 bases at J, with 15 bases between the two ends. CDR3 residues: CSASRILDGSYNEQFF. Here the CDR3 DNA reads TGCAGTGCTAGCAGAATACTCGATGGCTCCTACAATGAGCAGTTCTTC.

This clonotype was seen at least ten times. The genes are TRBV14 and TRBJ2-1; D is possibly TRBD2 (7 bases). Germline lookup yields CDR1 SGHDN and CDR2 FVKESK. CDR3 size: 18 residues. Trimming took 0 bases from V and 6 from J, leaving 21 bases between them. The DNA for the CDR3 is TGTGCCAGCAGCCAAGAAGGGCGGGGGCGGGTCCTTGGCAATGAGCAGTTCTTC. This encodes CASSQEGRGRVLGNEQFF.

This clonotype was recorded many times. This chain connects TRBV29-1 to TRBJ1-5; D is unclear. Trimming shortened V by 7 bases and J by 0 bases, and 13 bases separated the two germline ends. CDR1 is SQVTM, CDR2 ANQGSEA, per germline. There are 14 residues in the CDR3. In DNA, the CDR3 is TGCAGCGCCCGACGCGGTGATAGCAATCAGCCCCAGCATTTT. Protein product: CSARRGDSNQPQHF.

CDR3 residues: CASSSSSRAEQYF. CDR3 in DNA: TGTGCCAGCAGCTCATCATCCAGGGCCGAGCAGTACTTC. The chain joins TRBV7-9 to TRBJ2-7, with D perhaps TRBD1 (5 bases). Germline V gene lookup returns CDR1 SEHNR and CDR2 FQNEAQ (reference sequence). The V end was cut by 4 bases, the J end by 6 bases, with 13 bases between. The CDR3 is 13 residues long.

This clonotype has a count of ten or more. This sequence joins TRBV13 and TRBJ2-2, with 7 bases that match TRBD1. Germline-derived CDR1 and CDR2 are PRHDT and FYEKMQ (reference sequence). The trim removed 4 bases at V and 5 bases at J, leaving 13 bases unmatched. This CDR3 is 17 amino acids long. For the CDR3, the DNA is TGTGCCAGCAGCTCCACCATTGGACAGGAGTTTACCGGGGAGCTGTTTTTT. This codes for CASSSTIGQEFTGELFF.

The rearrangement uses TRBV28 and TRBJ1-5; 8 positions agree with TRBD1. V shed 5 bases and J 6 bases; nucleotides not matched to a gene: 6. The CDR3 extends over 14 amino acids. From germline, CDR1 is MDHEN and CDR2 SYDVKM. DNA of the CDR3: TGTGCCAGCAGTAAGCGGACAGGGTTTCAGCCCCAGCATTTT. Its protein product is CASSKRTGFQPQHF.

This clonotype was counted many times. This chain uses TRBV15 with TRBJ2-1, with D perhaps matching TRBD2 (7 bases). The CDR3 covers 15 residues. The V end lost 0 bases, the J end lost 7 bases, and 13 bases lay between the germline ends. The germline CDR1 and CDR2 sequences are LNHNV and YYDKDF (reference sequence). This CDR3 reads CATSREGGRGNEQFF. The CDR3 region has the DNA TGTGCCACCAGCAGAGAAGGGGGGCGGGGGAATGAGCAGTTCTTC.

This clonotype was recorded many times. CDR3: CASRSGGHNNEQFF. The CDR3 DNA reads as TGCGCCAGCAGAAGCGGGGGCCATAACAATGAGCAGTTCTTC. The chain joins TRBV5-1 to TRBJ2-1; 8 nucleotides align to TRBD2. In germline, CDR1 is SGHRS, CDR2 YFSETQ. The CDR3 length is 14 residues. Trimming cost V 5 bases and J 5 bases; bases outside gene matches: 6.

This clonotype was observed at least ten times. The CDR3 here is CASSQGVSGTNTGELFF. In DNA, the CDR3 is TGCGCCAGCAGCCAAGGAGTTAGCGGGACGAACACCGGGGAGCTGTTTTTT. The chain has TRBV4-3 and TRBJ2-2, with 8 bases identical to TRBD2. The ends lost 1 base at V and 0 bases at J; junction bases unmatched: 4. Germline V gives CDR1 LGHNA, CDR2 YSLEER. There are 17 residues in the CDR3.

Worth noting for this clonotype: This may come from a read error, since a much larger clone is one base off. CDR3 in DNA: TGTGCCAGCAGTTTACCGGAAGAGGGCAAAAACATTCAGTACTTC. Its protein is CASSLPEEGKNIQYF. The V gene is TRBV27, the J gene TRBJ2-4; D is perhaps TRBD2 (5 bases). In germline, CDR1 is MNHEY, CDR2 SMNVEV (reference sequence). The CDR3 is made up of 15 amino acids. Trimming stripped 2 bases from V and 3 bases from J, with 11 bases between.

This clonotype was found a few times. The CDR3 here is CASSIGTGGFVGNQPQHF. In DNA, the CDR3 is TGTGCCAGTAGTATCGGGACAGGGGGTTTCGTCGGCAATCAGCCCCAGCATTTT. V and J are TRBV19 and TRBJ1-5; 11 bases match TRBD1. This CDR3 comprises 18 residues. Germline-derived CDR1 and CDR2 are LNHDA and SQIVND (reference sequence). J was trimmed by 2 bases and V by 3 bases; bases with no gene match: 9.

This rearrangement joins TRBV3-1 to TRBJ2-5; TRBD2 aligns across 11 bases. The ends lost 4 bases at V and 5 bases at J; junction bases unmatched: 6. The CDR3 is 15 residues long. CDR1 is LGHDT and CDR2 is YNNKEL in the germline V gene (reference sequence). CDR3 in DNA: TGTGCCAGCAGCCCTCTAGCGGGAGGTGTGGAGACCCAGTACTTC. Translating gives CASSPLAGGVETQYF.

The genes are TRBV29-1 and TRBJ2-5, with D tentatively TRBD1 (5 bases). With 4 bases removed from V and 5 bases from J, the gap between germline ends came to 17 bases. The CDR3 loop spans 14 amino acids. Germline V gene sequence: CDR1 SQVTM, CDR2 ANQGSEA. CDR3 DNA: TGCAGCGTTGCCCTCCAGGACATTGGGGAGACCCAGTACTTC. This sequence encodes CSVALQDIGETQYF.

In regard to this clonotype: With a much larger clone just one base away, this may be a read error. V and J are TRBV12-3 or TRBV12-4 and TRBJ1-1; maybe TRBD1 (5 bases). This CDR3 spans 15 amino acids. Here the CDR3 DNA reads TGTGCCAGCAGTCCCCAGTGGGGCGCGGACACTGAAGCTTGCTTT. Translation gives CASSPQWGADTEACF.

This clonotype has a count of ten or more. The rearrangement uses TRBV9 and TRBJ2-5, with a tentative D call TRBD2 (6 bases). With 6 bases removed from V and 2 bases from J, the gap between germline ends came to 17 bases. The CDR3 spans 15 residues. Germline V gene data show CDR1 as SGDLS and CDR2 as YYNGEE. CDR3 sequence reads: CASTGGIGVQETQYF. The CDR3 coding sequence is TGTGCCAGCACCGGGGGTATAGGGGTTCAAGAGACCCAGTACTTC.

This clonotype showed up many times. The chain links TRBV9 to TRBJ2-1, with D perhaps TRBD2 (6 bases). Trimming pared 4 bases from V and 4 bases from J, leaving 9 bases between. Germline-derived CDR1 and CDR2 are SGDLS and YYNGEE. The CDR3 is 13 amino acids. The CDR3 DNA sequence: TGTGCCAGCAGCATAGCGGATTACAATGAGCAGTTCTTC. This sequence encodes CASSIADYNEQFF.

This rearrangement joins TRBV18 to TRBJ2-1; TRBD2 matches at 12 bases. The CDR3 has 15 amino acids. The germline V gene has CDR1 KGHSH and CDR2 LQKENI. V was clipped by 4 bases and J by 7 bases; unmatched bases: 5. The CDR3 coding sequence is TGTGCCAGCTCACGGCTAGCGGGAGGGCCGAATGAGCAGTTCTTC. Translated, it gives CASSRLAGGPNEQFF.

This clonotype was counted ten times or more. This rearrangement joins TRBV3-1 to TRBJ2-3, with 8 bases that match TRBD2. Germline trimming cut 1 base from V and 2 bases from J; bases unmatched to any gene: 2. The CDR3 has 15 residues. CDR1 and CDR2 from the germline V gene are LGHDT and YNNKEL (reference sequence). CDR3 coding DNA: TGTGCCAGCAGCCAAGGACTAGCGCCCACAGATACGCAGTATTTT. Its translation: CASSQGLAPTDTQYF.